This TCR beta chain was profiled in a study of cytomegalovirus exposure and HLA in healthy donors. Findings and caveats of the study: When analyzed later, a missense DCLRE1C variant was found to be linked to TCR beta V- and J-gene trimming.

About this clone: Its antigen remains unidentified.

60 Vbeta and 13 Jbeta primers were used in PCR. Some clones are missing from TCRdb's copy, which holds only in-frame ones; the method was immunoSEQ multiplex PCR. The data show about 62,000 clones, about four fifths seen once. The CDR3 is 14 amino acids. The rearrangement uses TRBV12-2 and TRBJ2-7; the D segment call TRBD1 is taken from the table without a DNA check. TRBV12-2 is deemed a pseudogene. The clonotype comes from a woman in her 30s in good health and CMV-seronegative. Sequencing was carried out using PBMCs. As DNA, the CDR3 is TGTGCAAGTCGCCCCCGGGACAGCACCTACGAGCAGTACTTC. As protein: CASRPRDSTYEQYF.